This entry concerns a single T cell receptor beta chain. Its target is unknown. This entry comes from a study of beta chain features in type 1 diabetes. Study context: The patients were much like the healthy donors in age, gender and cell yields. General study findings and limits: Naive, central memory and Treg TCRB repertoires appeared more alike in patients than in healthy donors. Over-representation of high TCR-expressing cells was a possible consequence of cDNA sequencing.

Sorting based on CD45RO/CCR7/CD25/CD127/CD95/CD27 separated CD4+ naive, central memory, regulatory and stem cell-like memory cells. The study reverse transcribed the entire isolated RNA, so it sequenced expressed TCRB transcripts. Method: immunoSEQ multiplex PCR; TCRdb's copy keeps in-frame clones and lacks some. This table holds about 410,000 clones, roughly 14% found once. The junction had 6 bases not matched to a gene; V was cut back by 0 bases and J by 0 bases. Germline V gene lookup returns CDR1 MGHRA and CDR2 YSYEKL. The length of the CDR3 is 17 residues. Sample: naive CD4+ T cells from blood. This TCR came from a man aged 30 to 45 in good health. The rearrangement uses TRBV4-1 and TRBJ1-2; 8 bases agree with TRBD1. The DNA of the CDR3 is TGCGCCAGCAGCCAAGAAGGGACAGGAGAAGCTAACTATGGCTACACCTTC. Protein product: CASSQEGTGEANYGYTF.